This T cell receptor (beta chain) comes out of a study of human T cells and chemical hapten exposure. Across the whole study: Variation in per-sample TCR yields came mainly from small pooled library volume differences. General study results and limits: Sensitizing to DPC left TCRs with a frequency above 1 in 1000 unaltered.

The J segment lost 1 base and the V segment lost 0 bases, leaving 6 bases of the junction unmatched. CDR3 length: 17 residues. Time point meaning: patch test 1, 2 weeks after DPC sensitization. The treatment is: therapeutic diphenylcyclopropenone sensitization with weekly scalp DPC. There are many counts of this clonotype. Its antigen is still unknown. MiXCR, run by TCRdb on the RACE reads, gives a single entry per CDR3 protein. This sample has 50,000 or so distinct CDR3 sequences, with 9.3% found just once. V gene TRBV12-3 or TRBV12-4 combines with J gene TRBJ1-5, with TRBD1 identical over 7 bases. The receptor was derived from a woman aged 50 to 60 with alopecia areata. Some clones in this sample may be carry-over from other donors' samples. Sequences were derived from whole blood, sampled in connection with sensitization to the hapten diphenylcyclopropenone (DPC). CDR3 nucleotides: TGTGCCAGCAGTTTAGCGGAAGGGGGCTGGAGCAATCAGCCCCAGCATTTT. This translates into CASSLAEGGWSNQPQHF.